This T cell receptor beta chain comes out of a study of T cell responses to AZD1222 COVID-19 vaccine. In regard to this clone: The antigen is unknown.

Broader study findings: Baseline seropositivity characterized only a handful of AZD1222 recipients. CD4 TCRs linked to vaccination spanned spike, dominating at 160-218 and 743-854. Repertoire sampling occurred only after the peak T cell response. In a largely white British group with more females than males, clonal diversity was possibly underestimated.

V lost 4 bases and J lost 14, with 18 bases in between. CDR1 and CDR2 from the germline V gene are SGHNT and YYREEE (reference sequence). The CDR3 spans 12 residues. This table comes from immunoSEQ multiplex PCR, and its TCRdb copy is limited to in-frame clones, with some not included. Here the sample spans over 150,000 clones, 80% to 90% being singletons. The J gene is TRBJ1-1, the V gene TRBV5-4; possibly TRBD1 for D (5 bases). The material was peripheral blood, obtained on day 0 of AZD1222 vaccination. This clonotype was sampled from an adult in good health. CDR3 sequence reads: CASSPGIGVGFF. CDR3 nucleotide sequence: TGTGCCAGCAGCCCAGGGATTGGGGTTGGGTTCTTT.